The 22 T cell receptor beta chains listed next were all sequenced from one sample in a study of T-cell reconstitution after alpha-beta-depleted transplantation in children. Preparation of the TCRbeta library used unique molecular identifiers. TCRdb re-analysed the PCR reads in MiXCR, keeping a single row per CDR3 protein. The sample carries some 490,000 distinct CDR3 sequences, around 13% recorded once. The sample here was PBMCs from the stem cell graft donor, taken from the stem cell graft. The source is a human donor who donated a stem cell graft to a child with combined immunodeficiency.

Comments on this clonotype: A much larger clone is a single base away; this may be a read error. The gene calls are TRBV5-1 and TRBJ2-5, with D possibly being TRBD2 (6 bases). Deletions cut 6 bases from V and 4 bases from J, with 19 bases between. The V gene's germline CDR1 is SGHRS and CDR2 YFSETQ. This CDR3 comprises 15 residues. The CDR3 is CASISDGDGGETQYF. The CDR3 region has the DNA TGCGCCAGCATCTCGGACGGGGACGGGGGAGAGACCCAGTACTTC.

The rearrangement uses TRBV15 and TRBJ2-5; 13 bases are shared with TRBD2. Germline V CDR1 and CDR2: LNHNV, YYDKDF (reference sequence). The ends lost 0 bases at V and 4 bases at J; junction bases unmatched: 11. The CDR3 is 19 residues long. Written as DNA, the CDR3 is TGTGCCACCAGCAGAGAGGAGGGACTAGCGGGAAGTAGAAGAGAGACCCAGTACTTC. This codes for CATSREEGLAGSRRETQYF.

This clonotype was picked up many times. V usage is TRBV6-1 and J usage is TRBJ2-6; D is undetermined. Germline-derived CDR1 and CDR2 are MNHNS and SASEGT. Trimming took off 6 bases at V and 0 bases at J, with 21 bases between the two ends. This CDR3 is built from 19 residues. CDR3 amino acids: CASRERLFDASSGANVLTF. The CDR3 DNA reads TGTGCCAGCAGGGAAAGGCTGTTTGATGCCTCCTCTGGGGCCAACGTCCTGACTTTC.

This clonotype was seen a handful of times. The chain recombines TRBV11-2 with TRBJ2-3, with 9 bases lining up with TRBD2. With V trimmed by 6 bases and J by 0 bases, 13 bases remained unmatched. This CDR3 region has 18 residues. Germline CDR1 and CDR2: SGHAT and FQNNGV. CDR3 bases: TGTGCCAGCAGTAATGGCGCGGGGGGGTCTTCTAGCACAGATACGCAGTATTTT. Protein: CASSNGAGGSSSTDTQYF.

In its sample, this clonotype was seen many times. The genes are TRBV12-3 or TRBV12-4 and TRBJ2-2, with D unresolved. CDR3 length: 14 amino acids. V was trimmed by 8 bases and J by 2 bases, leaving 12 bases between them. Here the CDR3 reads CASSSSGNTGELFF. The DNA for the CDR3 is TGTGCCAGCTCATCCTCCGGAAACACCGGGGAGCTGTTTTTT.

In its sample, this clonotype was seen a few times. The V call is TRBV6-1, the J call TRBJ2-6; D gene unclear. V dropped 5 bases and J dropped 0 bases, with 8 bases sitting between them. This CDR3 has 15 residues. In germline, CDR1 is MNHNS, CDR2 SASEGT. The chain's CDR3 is CASSLPRSGANVLTF. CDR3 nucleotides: TGTGCCAGCAGTCTCCCTCGCTCTGGGGCCAACGTCCTGACTTTC.

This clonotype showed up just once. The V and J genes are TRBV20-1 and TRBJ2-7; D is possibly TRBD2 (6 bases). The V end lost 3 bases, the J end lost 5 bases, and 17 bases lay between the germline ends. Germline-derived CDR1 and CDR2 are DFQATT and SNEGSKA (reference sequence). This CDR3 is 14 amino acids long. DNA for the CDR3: TGCAGTGCTAGGCCCCCGCCAGGGAGGAACGAGCAGTACTTC. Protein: CSARPPPGRNEQYF.

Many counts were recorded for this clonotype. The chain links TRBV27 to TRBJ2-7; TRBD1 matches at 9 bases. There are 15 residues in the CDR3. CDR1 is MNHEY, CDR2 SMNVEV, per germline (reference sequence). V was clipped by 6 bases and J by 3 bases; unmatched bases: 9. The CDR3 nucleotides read TGTGCCAGCAGAGTTTGGACAGGGGACTTCTACGAGCAGTACTTC. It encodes CASRVWTGDFYEQYF.

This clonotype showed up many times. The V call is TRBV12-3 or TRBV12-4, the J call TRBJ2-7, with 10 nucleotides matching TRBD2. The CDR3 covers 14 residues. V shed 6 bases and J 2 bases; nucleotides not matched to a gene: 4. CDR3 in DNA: TGTGCCAGCAGAAGGACTAGCGGTACCTACGAGCAGTACTTC. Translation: CASRRTSGTYEQYF.

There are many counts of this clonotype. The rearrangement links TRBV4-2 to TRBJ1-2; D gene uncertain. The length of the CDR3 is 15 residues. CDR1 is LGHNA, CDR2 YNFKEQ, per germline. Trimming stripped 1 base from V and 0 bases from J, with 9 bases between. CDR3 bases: TGTGCCAGCAGCCAAGCGGTAGGCTCTAACTATGGCTACACCTTC. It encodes CASSQAVGSNYGYTF.

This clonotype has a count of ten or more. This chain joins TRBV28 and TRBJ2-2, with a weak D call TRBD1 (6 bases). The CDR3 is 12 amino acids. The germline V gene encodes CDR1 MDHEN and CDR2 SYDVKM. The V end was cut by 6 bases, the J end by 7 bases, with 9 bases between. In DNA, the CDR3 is TGTGCCAGCAGCTCAGGGGACGGGGAGCTGTTTTTT. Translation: CASSSGDGELFF.

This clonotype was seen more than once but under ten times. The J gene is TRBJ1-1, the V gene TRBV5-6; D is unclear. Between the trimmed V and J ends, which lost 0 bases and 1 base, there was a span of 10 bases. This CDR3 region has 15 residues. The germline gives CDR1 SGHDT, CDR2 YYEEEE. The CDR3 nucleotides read TGTGCCAGCAGCTTGGGCCATGCTGCGAACACTGAAGCTTTCTTT. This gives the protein CASSLGHAANTEAFF.

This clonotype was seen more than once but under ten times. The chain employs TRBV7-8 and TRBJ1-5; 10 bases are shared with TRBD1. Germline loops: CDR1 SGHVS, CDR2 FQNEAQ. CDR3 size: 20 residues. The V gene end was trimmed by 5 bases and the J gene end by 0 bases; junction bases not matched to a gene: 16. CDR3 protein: CASSPRTGGSFTLSNQPQHF. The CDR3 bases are TGTGCCAGCAGCCCTAGGACAGGGGGAAGCTTTACCCTTAGCAATCAGCCCCAGCATTTT.

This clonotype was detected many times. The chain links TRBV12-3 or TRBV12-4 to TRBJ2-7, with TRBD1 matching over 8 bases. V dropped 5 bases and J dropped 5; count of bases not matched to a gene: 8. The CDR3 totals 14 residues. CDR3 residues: CASSLGTGFDEQYF. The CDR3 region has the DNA TGTGCCAGCAGTCTCGGGACAGGCTTCGACGAGCAGTACTTC.

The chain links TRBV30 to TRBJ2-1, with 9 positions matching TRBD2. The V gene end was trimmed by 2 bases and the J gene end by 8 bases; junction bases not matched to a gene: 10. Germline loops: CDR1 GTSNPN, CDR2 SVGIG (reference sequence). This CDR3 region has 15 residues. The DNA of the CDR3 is TGTGCCTGGAGTAGAGGTCGGCGGGGGGGCTATGAGCAGTTCTTC. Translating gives CAWSRGRRGGYEQFF. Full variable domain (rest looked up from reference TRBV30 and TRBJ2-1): SQTIHQWPATLVQPVGSPLSLECTVEGTSNPNLYWYRQAAGRGLQLLFYSVGIGQISSEVPQNLSASRPQDRQFILSSKKLLLSDSGFYLCAWSRGRRGGYEQFFGPGTRLTVL.

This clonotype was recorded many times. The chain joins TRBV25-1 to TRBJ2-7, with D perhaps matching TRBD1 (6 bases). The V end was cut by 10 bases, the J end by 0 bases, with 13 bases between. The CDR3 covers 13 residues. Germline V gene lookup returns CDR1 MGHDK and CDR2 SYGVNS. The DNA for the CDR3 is TGTGCCACTGGGACACCAAACTCCTACGAGCAGTACTTC. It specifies CATGTPNSYEQYF.

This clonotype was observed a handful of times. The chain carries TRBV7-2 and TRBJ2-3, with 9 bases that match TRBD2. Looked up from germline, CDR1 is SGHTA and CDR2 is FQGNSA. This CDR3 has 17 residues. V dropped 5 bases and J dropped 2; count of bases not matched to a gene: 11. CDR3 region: CASSLPAGGYLTDTQYF. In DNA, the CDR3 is TGTGCCAGCAGCCTACCTGCGGGGGGGTACCTCACAGATACGCAGTATTTT.

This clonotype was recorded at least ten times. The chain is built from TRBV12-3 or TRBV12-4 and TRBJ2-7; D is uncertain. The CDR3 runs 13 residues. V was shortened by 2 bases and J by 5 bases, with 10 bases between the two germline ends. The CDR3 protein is CASSLWDSHEQYF. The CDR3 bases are TGTGCCAGCAGTTTATGGGATAGCCACGAGCAGTACTTC.

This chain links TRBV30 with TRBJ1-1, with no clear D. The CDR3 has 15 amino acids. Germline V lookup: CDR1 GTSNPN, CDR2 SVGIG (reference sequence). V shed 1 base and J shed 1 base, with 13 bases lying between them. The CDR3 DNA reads TGTGCCTGGAGTGCAACCCCTACAAGGAACACTGAAGCTTTCTTT. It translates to CAWSATPTRNTEAFF.

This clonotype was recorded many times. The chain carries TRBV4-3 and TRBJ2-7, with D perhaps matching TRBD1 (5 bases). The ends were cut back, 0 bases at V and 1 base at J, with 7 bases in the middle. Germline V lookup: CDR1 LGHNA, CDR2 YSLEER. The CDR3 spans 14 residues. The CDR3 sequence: CASSQDAGSYEQYF. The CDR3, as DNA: TGCGCCAGCAGCCAAGATGCAGGGTCCTACGAGCAGTACTTC.

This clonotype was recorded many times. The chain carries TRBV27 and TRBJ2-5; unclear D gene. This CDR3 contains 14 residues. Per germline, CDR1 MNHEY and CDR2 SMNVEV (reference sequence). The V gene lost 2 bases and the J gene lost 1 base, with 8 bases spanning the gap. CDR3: CASSLAALQETQYF. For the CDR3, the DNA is TGTGCCAGCAGTTTAGCAGCGCTCCAAGAGACCCAGTACTTC.

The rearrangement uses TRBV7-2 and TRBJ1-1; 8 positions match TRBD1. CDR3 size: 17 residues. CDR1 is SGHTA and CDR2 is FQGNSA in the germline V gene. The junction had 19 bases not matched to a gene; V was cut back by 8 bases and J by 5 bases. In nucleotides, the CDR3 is TGTGCCAGCGGAAACTACGTGGGCAGGGGGCGATCAACTGAAGCTTTCTTT. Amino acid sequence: CASGNYVGRGRSTEAFF.